Each of the 16 T cell receptor beta chains below was sequenced from the same sample in a study of blood T cell repertoires in COVID-19. The table came from immunoSEQ multiplex PCR; TCRdb's copy has only in-frame clones and leaves some out. In the table there are 15,000 or so clones, 85% to 95% of which are singletons. Input material: peripheral blood. The source is a human donor with active COVID-19. The donor label of this sample is uncertain.

The chain employs TRBV30 and TRBJ2-1; D is ambiguous. Germline assignment: CDR1 GTSNPN and CDR2 SVGIG (reference sequence). There are 15 residues in the CDR3. Trimming removed 1 base from V and 0 bases from J, with 10 bases in between. CDR3 nucleotides: TGTGCCTGGAGTGGTCCGATGAGCTCCTACAATGAGCAGTTCTTC. Amino acids: CAWSGPMSSYNEQFF.

The chain joins TRBV6-5 to TRBJ2-1; TRBD1 matches 7 bases. The germline CDR1 and CDR2 sequences are MNHEY and SVGAGI. This CDR3 is 15 amino acids long. The V gene end was trimmed by 10 bases and the J gene end by 3 bases; junction bases not matched to a gene: 12. CDR3 sequence (DNA): TGTGCCATTATGAGGTTAGGGACAGTCTACAATGAGCAGTTCTTC. This gives the protein CAIMRLGTVYNEQFF.

The chain has TRBV5-1 and TRBJ2-1; weak D call: TRBD1 (6 bases). Germline V gene data show CDR1 as SGHRS and CDR2 as YFSETQ. Trimming stripped 5 bases from V and 9 bases from J, with 15 bases between. The CDR3 is 13 residues long. CDR3 protein: CASSYTQGTEQFF. The CDR3 DNA reads TGCGCCAGCAGTTACACACAGGGTACTGAGCAGTTCTTC.

This rearrangement joins TRBV2 to TRBJ2-3; D might be TRBD2 (5 bases). This CDR3 is built from 14 residues. V was shortened by 6 bases and J by 2 bases, with 12 bases between the two germline ends. The germline gives CDR1 SNHLY, CDR2 FYNNEI. This chain's CDR3 is CASRDFFHTDTQYF. The CDR3 bases are TGTGCCAGCAGGGACTTCTTTCACACAGATACGCAGTATTTT.

V is TRBV7-9 and J is TRBJ2-2; D is ambiguous. This CDR3 has 14 residues. V gave up 3 bases and J gave up 2 bases, with 7 bases separating them. Germline CDR1 SEHNR, CDR2 FQNEAQ (reference sequence). The DNA for the CDR3 is TGTGCCAGCAGCTTGGTCGGTAACACCGGGGAGCTGTTTTTT. As protein: CASSLVGNTGELFF.

The V and J genes are TRBV5-4 and TRBJ2-3; the match to TRBD1 covers 8 bases. CDR3 length: 15 amino acids. With V trimmed by 4 bases and J by 5 bases, 9 bases remained unmatched. Germline-derived CDR1 and CDR2 are SGHNT and YYREEE (reference sequence). CDR3 bases: TGTGCCAGCAGCACCCAGACAGGGGAGGAAGATACGCAGTATTTT. It translates to CASSTQTGEEDTQYF. The variable domain in full, with the rest retrieved from reference TRBV5-4 and TRBJ2-3, is ETGVTQSPTHLIKTRGQQVTLRCSSQSGHNTVSWYQQALGQGPQFIFQYYREEENGRGNFPPRFSGLQFPNYSSELNVNALELDDSALYLCASSTQTGEEDTQYFGPGTRLTVL.

This clone appeared a single time. The J gene is TRBJ1-3, the V gene TRBV6-2 or TRBV6-3; tentative D call: TRBD1 (6 bases). Trimming pared 2 bases from V and 1 base from J, leaving 18 bases between. Per the germline V gene, CDR1 is MNHEY and CDR2 is SVGEGT. There are 18 residues in the CDR3. CDR3 sequence: CASSYISGTPNSGNTIYF. The CDR3 nucleotides are TGTGCCAGCAGTTACATCTCCGGGACACCGAATTCTGGAAACACCATATATTTT.

The genes are TRBV14 and TRBJ2-7; D is possibly TRBD1 (6 bases). V was shortened by 0 bases and J by 6 bases, with 12 bases between the two germline ends. CDR1 is SGHDN, CDR2 FVKESK, per germline. CDR3 length: 14 amino acids. The chain's CDR3 is CASSQEQGPREQYF. The CDR3 coding sequence is TGTGCCAGCAGCCAAGAGCAGGGGCCCCGCGAGCAGTACTTC.

The chain recombines TRBV5-1 with TRBJ2-3, with 8 bases aligning to TRBD1. This CDR3 has 17 amino acids. Trimming took 6 bases from V and 4 from J; bases not matched to a gene: 16. From germline, CDR1 is SGHRS and CDR2 YFSETQ. The CDR3 sequence is CASTFSPGGMHADTQYF. In DNA, the CDR3 is TGCGCCAGCACCTTTTCCCCAGGGGGCATGCACGCAGATACGCAGTATTTT.

This clone was seen once. The chain links TRBV18 to TRBJ2-2, with D maybe TRBD1 (5 bases). The CDR3 contains 15 residues. The V gene lost 0 bases and the J gene lost 6 bases, with 11 bases spanning the gap. Germline loops: CDR1 KGHSH, CDR2 LQKENI. CDR3 sequence (DNA): TGTGCCAGCTCACCACCGTGGGTCAGGGCCGGGGAGCTGTTTTTT. This codes for CASSPPWVRAGELFF.

V gene TRBV2 combines with J gene TRBJ1-5; TRBD1 aligns across 8 bases. Germline-derived CDR1 and CDR2 are SNHLY and FYNNEI. The CDR3 is 15 amino acids. Germline trimming cut 7 bases from V and 4 bases from J; bases unmatched to any gene: 9. The chain's CDR3 is CASKLQGAINQPQHF. DNA for the CDR3: TGTGCCAGCAAGTTGCAGGGGGCTATAAATCAGCCCCAGCATTTT.

This rearrangement joins TRBV30 to TRBJ1-2; D may be TRBD1 (5 bases). V was cut by 3 bases and J by 4 bases, with 18 bases left in between. Germline-derived CDR1 and CDR2 are GTSNPN and SVGIG (reference sequence). The CDR3 loop spans 15 amino acids. CDR3 sequence: CAWSHDSRRAYGYTF. CDR3 DNA sequence: TGTGCCTGGAGCCACGACAGCCGCAGGGCCTATGGCTACACCTTC.

The V call is TRBV28, the J call TRBJ1-4; D perhaps matches TRBD1 (6 bases). Germline CDR1 and CDR2: MDHEN and SYDVKM. Trimming cost V 6 bases and J 7 bases, with 21 bases left between them. This CDR3 has 16 residues. This CDR3 reads CASRPIGQHGREKLFF. CDR3 coding DNA: TGTGCCAGCAGACCAATCGGACAGCACGGACGTGAAAAACTGTTTTTT.

The sample holds one count of this clone. CDR3 residues: CASSQIQGALDTLHF. The DNA of the CDR3 is TGTGCCAGCAGTCAGATACAGGGGGCTCTTGACACCCTCCACTTT. V gene TRBV6-1 combines with J gene TRBJ1-6; 9 bases map to TRBD1. From germline, CDR1 is MNHNS and CDR2 SASEGT. J gave up 14 bases and V 5 bases, and 13 bases lay outside the gene matches. The CDR3 sequence is 15 residues long.

The chain links TRBV19 to TRBJ2-6; maybe TRBD2 (5 bases). The CDR3 has 15 residues. Germline assignment: CDR1 LNHDA and CDR2 SQIVND (reference sequence). V was cut by 2 bases and J by 0 bases, with 5 bases left in between. CDR3 loop: CASSIRGSGANVLTF. CDR3 DNA sequence: TGTGCCAGTAGTATACGGGGCTCTGGGGCCAACGTCCTGACTTTC.

V and J are TRBV19 and TRBJ1-5; the match to TRBD1 covers 10 bases. V gave up 4 bases and J gave up 1 base; unmatched junction bases: 10. This CDR3 region has 18 residues. Germline values: CDR1 LNHDA, CDR2 SQIVND (reference sequence). CDR3 DNA: TGTGCCAGTAGTACTACCGGGACAGGGGTTATAAGCAATCAGCCCCAGCATTTT. This translates into CASSTTGTGVISNQPQHF.